The present TCR beta chain was sequenced within a study of cytomegalovirus exposure and HLA in healthy donors. Study-wide findings and caveats: About 87% or about 30% of the time was how often most TCR beta V segments were productive, according to an earlier analysis. Cytomegalovirus-associated TCR beta chains were listed, numbering roughly 150.

PCR used 60 Vbeta primers and 13 Jbeta primers. Here immunoSEQ multiplex PCR was the method, and the copy in TCRdb shows in-frame clones only, minus some. The sample's table shows about 32,000 clones. Comment on this clone: Its antigen remains unidentified.

V dropped 6 bases and J dropped 2 bases, with 13 bases sitting between them. This CDR3 has 14 amino acids. CDR1 KGHSH and CDR2 LQKENI come from the germline V gene. Sequencing was performed on PBMCs. The chain links TRBV18 to TRBJ1-1, with D possibly TRBD1 on 6 matching bases. This receptor was obtained from a female donor in good health and CMV-seronegative. CDR3 in DNA: TGTGCCAGCTCCTACGGGGGGGGCAACACTGAAGCTTTCTTT. Amino acid sequence: CASSYGGGNTEAFF.